These T cell receptor beta chains were read from a single sample in a study of control samples from healthy donors and cancer patients. The method was immunoSEQ multiplex PCR; TCRdb's version includes in-frame clones alone and lacks a portion of them. The table shows 250,000 to 300,000 clones, with over 75% occurring only once. Sequenced sample: PBMCs. The receptors were gathered from a woman in her sixties or seventies with lung cancer. CDR3s leave out the opening cysteine and the closing phenylalanine or tryptophan.

ASRARGLGYGYT	TRBJ1-2	TRBV6-5
ASSYGGLGQDEQF	TRBJ2-1	TRBV6-2/TRBV6-3
ASSPLGVYGYT	TRBJ1-2	TRBV7-6
ASSYTTGSDTEAF	TRBJ1-1	TRBV2
ASGWTRSTDTQY	TRBJ2-3	TRBV11-2
ASSQDVGSYGYT	TRBJ1-2	TRBV14
SASQRGDYEQY	TRBJ2-7	TRBV20-1
ASSQGPGAGANVLT	TRBJ2-6	TRBV3-1/TRBV3-2
ASSFVAGTYEQY	TRBJ2-7	TRBV27
ASSFGTLQETQY	TRBJ2-5	TRBV5-1
ATKRDLAGNQPQH	TRBJ1-5	TRBV19